This TCR beta chain derives from a study of blood T cell repertoires in COVID-19. Study background: PBMCs, B-cell-depleted T cells, or T cells provided the cDNA or gDNA that made up the material.

CDR1 SQVTM and CDR2 ANQGSEA come from the germline V gene. Deletions cut 8 bases from V and 5 bases from J, with 12 bases between. This CDR3 has 11 amino acids. In the study's own analysis: Nucleated cell number was recorded as an estimate derived from reference gene primer amplification. The protocol was immunoSEQ multiplex PCR, while the TCRdb copy is restricted to in-frame clones and leaves out a portion. V, J and clone size are those of that table, while D and trimming were read from the DNA. This sample has hundreds of thousands of clones, with 86% found just once. The genes are TRBV29-1 and TRBJ2-5; a possible D gene is TRBD1 (5 bases). The clonotype comes from a woman aged 55-70 years who had recovered from COVID-19. Material: peripheral blood. The CDR3 loop is CSFSRVETQYF. CDR3 DNA: TGCAGCTTTTCCAGGGTGGAGACCCAGTACTTC.